This paragraph reports one T cell receptor (beta chain). The count of this clone is one. Its specific antigen is unknown. Base qualities are not at hand, and no much larger clone is one base apart. Participants in the prospective study were aged 18 to 89 years, lived in some 24 United States geographic areas, and enrolled through a virtual design. In the prospective study, cohorts were assigned on the basis of participant-reported clinical history obtained from a screening survey and a study questionnaire. For ImmuneRACE Cohort 3, a participant was defined as recovered based on two consecutive negative NP/OP PCR tests, clearance by a healthcare professional, or resolution of symptoms. In the prospective study, mobile phlebotomists collected whole blood, serum and a nasopharyngeal or oropharyngeal swab from each participant. Participants in the prospective study had the option to provide additional blood draws and questionnaires over a roughly two-month period. Blood samples from the prospective study were shipped frozen or at room temperature prior to DNA extraction.

V is reduced by 3 bases and J by 2 bases, leaving a spacing of 7 bases between them. CDR1 is given as SGHTA and CDR2 as FQGTGA, both from the germline V gene. The CDR3 runs 13 amino acids, cysteine and phenylalanine included. Left in the record is the CDR3 DNA by itself, 39 bases read in frame from the first base. This sample was included in a study of blood T cell repertoires in COVID-19 (dated by TCRdb to the early 2020s). Some background on the complete study: Samples covering the acute and convalescent phases of COVID-19 were provided by collaborators in the United States, Italy and Spain. The material from the prospective study consisted of cDNA or gDNA derived from T cells, B-cell-depleted T cells, or PBMCs. Deeply sampled blood TCRbeta repertoires from subjects exposed to, actively infected with, or recovered from COVID-19 were included in the dataset. The repertoires were released in a freely available public database meant as a resource for research on the immune response to SARS-CoV-2. Samples came from the ongoing ImmuneRACE study (first 160 participants) plus 1,254 subjects from 6 global collaborators. Nearly every sample came with metadata listing a de-identified subject ID, COVID-19 status, age in years and sex. Where HLA class I and class II types were available, the types were taken from metadata supplied by the sample provider, not from assay-based typing. General study outcomes and caveats: The quantity of clinical and demographic metadata differed by source and by participant and was supplied without curation.

TCRbeta CDR3 regions were amplified from genomic DNA by means of the immunoSEQ Assay, a bias-controlled multiplex PCR. As for how the authors treated the data: Nucleated cell counts per sample were estimated from amplification of reference gene primers within the assay. To quantify the absolute abundance of each unique TCRbeta CDR3 rearrangement, sequence reads were collapsed and filtered. For each sample, productive Simpson clonality was calculated as the square root of Simpson's diversity index over productive rearrangements. Imported from immuneACCESS, the table was reduced by TCRdb to in-frame sequences with V and J called. These copies leave out some clones; in studies compared against another copy, an unresolved V gene accounts for under half, and the cause of the remainder is not known. The V and J calls and the clone size are those of that table, but D and trimming were determined from the DNA. This sample holds 100,000 or so clones; 80% to 90% were observed only once. The ten largest make up under 3.5% of the sample.

This receptor was taken from a woman aged 45-65 years who had recovered from COVID-19. The sequenced sample was PBMCs or T cells enriched from blood (not recorded which). The chain was built from TRBV7-3 and TRBJ1-1, with an unclear D gene assignment. CDR3 protein: CASSFRFNTEAFF. The DNA sequence follows: TGTGCCAGCAGCTTCCGGTTTAACACTGAAGCTTTCTTT.